The 21 T cell receptor beta chains presented below share a single source sample, sequenced in a study of T cell responses to AZD1222 COVID-19 vaccine. Here immunoSEQ multiplex PCR was the method, and the copy in TCRdb shows in-frame clones only, minus some. The sample shows approximately 110,000 clones, more than 70% of them seen only once. Sample: peripheral blood, taken on day 0 of AZD1222 vaccination. Receptor source: an adult in good health.

Notes on this clone: At one of its ends the junction is not consistent with the germline gene, which may arise from a read error. Other DNA sequences in the same sample also yield this CDR3. The chain employs TRBV11-3 and TRBJ2-3, with 7 nucleotides matching TRBD1. The germline V gene has CDR1 SGHNT and CDR2 YENEEA. The CDR3 spans 15 residues. CDR3 in DNA: TGTGCCAGCAGCAAGCAGACAGGGCTTACAGATACACAGTATTTT. It codes for CASSKQTGLTDTQYF.

This clone appeared once. This rearrangement joins TRBV16 to TRBJ1-2; D ambiguous. Germline CDR1 is KGHSY and CDR2 is FQNENV. The V end lost 0 bases, the J end lost 7 bases, and 9 bases lay between the germline ends. The length of the CDR3 is 13 residues. CDR3 amino acids: CASSQSQELGYTF. CDR3 bases: TGTGCCAGCAGCCAATCGCAGGAACTTGGCTACACCTTC.

The chain couples TRBV13 to TRBJ1-1; no reliable D call. The CDR3 covers 16 residues. Per the germline V gene, CDR1 is PRHDT and CDR2 is FYEKMQ (reference sequence). V lost 1 base and J lost 0, with 12 bases in between. In nucleotides, the CDR3 is TGTGCCAGCAGCTTAGACTTGGAGGGTATGAACACTGAAGCTTTCTTT. Translating it yields CASSLDLEGMNTEAFF.

CDR3 sequence (DNA): TGTGCCAGCAGCTTTGGACAGCATAACTCCTACGAGCAGTACTTC. It specifies CASSFGQHNSYEQYF. The rearrangement joins TRBV7-2 to TRBJ2-7, with a possible D match to TRBD1 (6 bases). The CDR3 contains 15 residues. Germline V gene sequence: CDR1 SGHTA, CDR2 FQGNSA. Deletions cut 3 bases from V and 0 bases from J, with 12 bases between.

In DNA, the CDR3 is TGTGCCAGCAGTGCTAAGGGGATCAGCCCTAACTATGGCTACACCTTC. Its translation: CASSAKGISPNYGYTF. The chain carries TRBV28 and TRBJ1-2, with D possibly being TRBD1 (5 bases). CDR3 length: 16 residues. The germline V gene has CDR1 MDHEN and CDR2 SYDVKM. V was shortened by 5 bases and J by 0 bases, with 16 bases between the two germline ends.

The chain joins TRBV18 to TRBJ1-1; D might be TRBD1 (5 bases). The germline V and J ends were trimmed by 6 bases and 4 bases, with 15 bases remaining between them. Germline V gives CDR1 KGHSH, CDR2 LQKENI. CDR3 size: 14 residues. This CDR3 is CASSPFREGTEAFF. DNA for the CDR3: TGTGCCAGCTCGCCCTTCAGGGAGGGCACTGAAGCTTTCTTT. The full variable domain, in which reference TRBV18 and TRBJ1-1 provide the parts outside the CDR3, is NAGVMQNPRHLVRRRGQEARLRCSPMKGHSHVYWYRQLPEEGLKFMVYLQKENIIDESGMPKERFSAEFPKEGPSILRIQQVVRGDSAAYFCASSPFREGTEAFFGQGTRLTVV.

J is TRBJ2-1 and V is TRBV10-3; D may be TRBD1 (6 bases). V was pared by 9 bases and J by 3 bases, with 12 bases between. CDR1 and CDR2 from the germline V gene are ENHRY and SYGVKD. The CDR3 is 13 residues long. CDR3 in DNA: TGTGCCATACAGGGAATCGGCTACAATGAGCAGTTCTTC. It is translated as CAIQGIGYNEQFF.

This clone is medium-sized. The chain joins TRBV7-2 to TRBJ2-1; D gene unclear. Germline CDR1 SGHTA, CDR2 FQGNSA. This CDR3 is 11 amino acids long. V was pared by 4 bases and J by 9 bases, with 7 bases between. CDR3: CASSSNLEQFF. CDR3 nucleotide sequence: TGTGCCAGCAGCTCAAATCTTGAGCAGTTCTTC.

CDR3 loop: CASSPPGTDNLPYGYTF. CDR3 nucleotide sequence: TGTGCCAGCTCACCACCGGGGACAGATAATTTGCCCTATGGCTACACCTTC. The chain carries TRBV18 and TRBJ1-2; 7 bases fit TRBD1. Germline V gene data show CDR1 as KGHSH and CDR2 as LQKENI. This CDR3 has 17 residues. Trimming cost V 0 bases and J 4 bases; bases outside gene matches: 11.

The chain uses TRBV7-9 and TRBJ2-3; 8 bases match TRBD1. CDR3 length: 18 amino acids. Germline CDR1 reads SEHNR; CDR2 reads FQNEAQ (reference sequence). Trimming at V came to 1 base and at J to 2 bases, leaving 11 bases not matched to a gene. CDR3 bases: TGTGCCAGCAGCTTAGTCGGGTCTGGGACAGGACCCACAGATACGCAGTATTTT. Protein: CASSLVGSGTGPTDTQYF.

This chain links TRBV3-1 (or the pseudogene TRBV3-2) with TRBJ2-3; 7 bases agree with TRBD2. Trimming took 2 bases from V and 4 from J; bases not matched to a gene: 0. The CDR3 is made up of 13 amino acids. Germline V gives CDR1 LGHDT, CDR2 YNNKEL (reference sequence). Here the CDR3 DNA reads TGTGCCAGCAGCCAACGGGGGGCAGATACGCAGTATTTT. Protein product: CASSQRGADTQYF.

This clone was detected a few times. This chain connects TRBV7-6 to TRBJ1-3, with 8 bases fitting TRBD1. Germline loops: CDR1 SGHVS, CDR2 FNYEAQ. The CDR3 spans 16 residues. Germline trimming cut 5 bases from V and 4 bases from J; bases unmatched to any gene: 10. Here the CDR3 DNA reads TGTGCCAGCAGCAACCCCTGGACAGGGCGCGGAAACACCATATATTTT. Amino acid sequence: CASSNPWTGRGNTIYF.

The chain recombines TRBV19 with TRBJ2-3; 10 bases line up with TRBD1. Germline V gene lookup returns CDR1 LNHDA and CDR2 SQIVND (reference sequence). J was trimmed by 6 bases and V by 5 bases; bases with no gene match: 5. The CDR3 has 14 residues. The CDR3 loop reads CASSSRTGGDTQYF. The DNA of the CDR3 is TGTGCCAGTAGTTCCAGGACAGGGGGGGATACGCAGTATTTT.

The genes are TRBV29-1 and TRBJ2-2; D is uncertain. V lost 2 bases and J lost 1, with 11 bases in between. CDR1 is SQVTM, CDR2 ANQGSEA, per germline. The CDR3 sequence is 15 residues long. The CDR3 DNA follows: TGCAGCGTTGAATGGTGGGGAAAGAACACCGGGGAGCTGTTTTTT. Its protein is CSVEWWGKNTGELFF.

V and J are TRBV4-3 and TRBJ1-1; the match to TRBD1 covers 8 bases. This CDR3 is 14 amino acids long. CDR1 is LGHNA and CDR2 is YSLEER in the germline V gene. The J segment lost 9 bases and the V segment lost 0 bases, leaving 6 bases of the junction unmatched. CDR3 sequence (DNA): TGCGCCAGCAGCCAAGATCAAGACAGGGGAAAAGCTTTCTTT. Its protein is CASSQDQDRGKAFF.

This chain uses TRBV12-3 or TRBV12-4 with TRBJ2-1; D might be TRBD1 (5 bases). V was clipped by 3 bases and J by 4 bases, with 7 bases between them. The CDR3 runs 13 residues. CDR3 region: CASSFDSYNEQFF. The CDR3 coding sequence is TGTGCCAGCAGTTTCGACAGTTACAATGAGCAGTTCTTC.

This rearrangement joins TRBV6-4 to TRBJ2-1; TRBD2 aligns across 8 bases. With 6 bases clipped from V and 5 bases from J, the junction kept 6 bases outside the gene matches. CDR1 and CDR2 (germline): MRHNA, SNTAGT. The CDR3 loop spans 14 amino acids. CDR3 nucleotides: TGTGCCAGCAGGCAGACTAGCGCTCACAATGAGCAGTTCTTC. Translated, it gives CASRQTSAHNEQFF.

This clone showed up just once. The chain joins TRBV11-1 to TRBJ2-5, with 8 positions matching TRBD2. The V gene's germline CDR1 is SGHAT and CDR2 FQDESV (reference sequence). Unmatched junction bases numbered 6, after V lost 4 bases and J lost 2 bases. This CDR3 spans 15 amino acids. CDR3 DNA sequence: TGTGCCAGCAGCTCAGGCACTAGCGGACAAGAGACCCAGTACTTC. Translated: CASSSGTSGQETQYF.

The CDR3 reads CSVQGVGANEKLFF. For the CDR3, the DNA is TGCAGCGTTCAGGGTGTCGGGGCTAATGAAAAACTGTTTTTT. The chain is built from TRBV29-1 and TRBJ1-4, with TRBD1 as a possible D gene (5 bases). CDR3 length equals 14 residues. CDR1 is SQVTM and CDR2 is ANQGSEA in the germline V gene. Between the trimmed V and J ends, which lost 5 bases and 3 bases, there was a span of 13 bases.

This chain uses TRBV7-9 with TRBJ2-3, with 9 bases that match TRBD2. With V trimmed by 7 bases and J by 4 bases, 6 bases remained unmatched. Germline V CDR1 and CDR2: SEHNR, FQNEAQ (reference sequence). The CDR3 consists of 14 residues. CDR3 in DNA: TGTGCCAGCATCGGCGGGGGGGAAGCAGATACGCAGTATTTT. Translation: CASIGGGEADTQYF. Variable domain in full (rest from reference TRBV7-9 and TRBJ2-3): DTGVSQNPRHKITKRGQNVTFRCDPISEHNRLYWYRQTLGQGPEFLTYFQNEAQLEKSRLLSDRFSAERPKGSFSTLEIQRTEQGDSAMYLCASIGGGEADTQYFGPGTRLTVL.

This clone has a handful of counts. V and J are TRBV2 and TRBJ1-1; D is possibly TRBD1 (5 bases). This CDR3 has 11 residues. Germline CDR1 is SNHLY and CDR2 is FYNNEI. V shed 8 bases and J shed 8 bases, with 12 bases lying between them. This CDR3 reads CASGMRGEAFF. The CDR3 region has the DNA TGTGCCAGCGGGATGAGGGGAGAAGCTTTCTTT.